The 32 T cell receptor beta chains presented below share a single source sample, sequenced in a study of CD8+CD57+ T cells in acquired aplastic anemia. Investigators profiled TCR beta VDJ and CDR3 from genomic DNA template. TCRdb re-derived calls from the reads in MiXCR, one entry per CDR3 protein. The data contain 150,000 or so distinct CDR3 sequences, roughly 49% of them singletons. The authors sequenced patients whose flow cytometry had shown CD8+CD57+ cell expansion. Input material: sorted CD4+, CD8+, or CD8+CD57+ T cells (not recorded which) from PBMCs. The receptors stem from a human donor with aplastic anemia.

CDR3 in amino acids: CASSYYGQGNTEAFF. CDR3 bases: TGTGCCAGCAGTTACTACGGACAGGGAAACACTGAAGCTTTCTTT. The chain couples TRBV6-2 or TRBV6-3 to TRBJ1-1, with 8 bases aligning to TRBD1. Germline V CDR1 and CDR2: MNHEY, SVGEGT. V dropped 1 base and J dropped 2; count of bases not matched to a gene: 3. The CDR3 has 15 residues.

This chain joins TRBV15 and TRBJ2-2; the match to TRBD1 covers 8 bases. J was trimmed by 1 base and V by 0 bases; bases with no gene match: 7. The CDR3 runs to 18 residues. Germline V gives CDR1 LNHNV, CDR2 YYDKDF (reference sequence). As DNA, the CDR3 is TGTGCCACCAGCAGAGATACGGCCGGGACAGGGAACACCGGGGAGCTGTTTTTT. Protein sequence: CATSRDTAGTGNTGELFF.

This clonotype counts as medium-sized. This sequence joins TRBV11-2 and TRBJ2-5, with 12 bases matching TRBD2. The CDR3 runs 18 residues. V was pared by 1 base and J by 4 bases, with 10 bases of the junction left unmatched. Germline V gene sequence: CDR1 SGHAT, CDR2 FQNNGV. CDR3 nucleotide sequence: TGTGCCAGCAGCTTAGGTCGTCGACTAGCGGGGGAAGGAGAGACCCAGTACTTC. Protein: CASSLGRRLAGEGETQYF.

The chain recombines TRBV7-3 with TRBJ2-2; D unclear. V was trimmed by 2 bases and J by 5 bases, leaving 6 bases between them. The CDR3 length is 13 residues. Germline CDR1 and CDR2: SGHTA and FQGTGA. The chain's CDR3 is CASSLDATGELFF. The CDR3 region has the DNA TGTGCCAGCAGCTTAGATGCGACCGGGGAGCTGTTTTTT. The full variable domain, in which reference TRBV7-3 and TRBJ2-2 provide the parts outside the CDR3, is GAGVSQTPSNKVTEKGKYVELRCDPISGHTALYWYRQSLGQGPEFLIYFQGTGAADDSGLPNDRFFAVRPEGSVSTLKIQRTERGDSAVYLCASSLDATGELFFGEGSRLTVL.

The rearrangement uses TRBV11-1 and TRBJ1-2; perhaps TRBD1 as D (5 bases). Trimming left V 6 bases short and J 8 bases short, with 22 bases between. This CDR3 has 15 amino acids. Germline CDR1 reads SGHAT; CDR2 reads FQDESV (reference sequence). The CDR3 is CASRGTNNERTGYTF. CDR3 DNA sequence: TGTGCCAGCAGAGGGACCAACAATGAGCGGACGGGCTACACCTTC. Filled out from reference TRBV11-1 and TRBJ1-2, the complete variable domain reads EAEVAQSPRYKITEKSQAVAFWCDPISGHATLYWYRQILGQGPELLVQFQDESVVDDSQLPKDRFSAERLKGVDSTLKIQPAELGDSAMYLCASRGTNNERTGYTFGSGTRLTVV.

The CDR3 DNA sequence: TGTGCCAGCAGTAGGGGCAGGGGGGAGACCCAGTACTTC. It specifies CASSRGRGETQYF. This chain links TRBV2 with TRBJ2-5; 7 positions agree with TRBD1. Germline CDR1 and CDR2: SNHLY and FYNNEI. The CDR3 totals 13 residues. V dropped 5 bases and J dropped 5; count of bases not matched to a gene: 5. Full variable domain (rest looked up from reference TRBV2 and TRBJ2-5): EPEVTQTPSHQVTQMGQEVILRCVPISNHLYFYWYRQILGQKVEFLVSFYNNEISEKSEIFDDQFSVERPDGSNFTLKIRSTKLEDSAMYFCASSRGRGETQYFGPGTRLLVL.

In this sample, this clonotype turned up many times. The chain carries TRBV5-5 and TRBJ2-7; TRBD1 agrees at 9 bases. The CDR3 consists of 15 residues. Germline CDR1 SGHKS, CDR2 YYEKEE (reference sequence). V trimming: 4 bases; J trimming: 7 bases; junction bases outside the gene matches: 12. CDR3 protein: CASSQPGTGGDEQYF. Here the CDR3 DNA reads TGTGCCAGCAGCCAACCCGGAACAGGGGGCGATGAGCAGTACTTC.

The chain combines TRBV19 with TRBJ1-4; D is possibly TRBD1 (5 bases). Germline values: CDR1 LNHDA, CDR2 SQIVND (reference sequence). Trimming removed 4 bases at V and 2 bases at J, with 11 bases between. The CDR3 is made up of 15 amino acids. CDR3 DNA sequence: TGTGCCAGTAGTAGTGGGGGACTGACTAATGAAAAACTGTTTTTT. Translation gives CASSSGGLTNEKLFF.

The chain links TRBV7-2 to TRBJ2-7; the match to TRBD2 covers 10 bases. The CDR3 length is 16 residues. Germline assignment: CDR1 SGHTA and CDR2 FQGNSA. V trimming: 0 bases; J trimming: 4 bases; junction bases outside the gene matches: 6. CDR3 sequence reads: CASSLAPGLALYEQYF. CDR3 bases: TGTGCCAGCAGCTTAGCCCCGGGACTAGCGCTATACGAGCAGTACTTC.

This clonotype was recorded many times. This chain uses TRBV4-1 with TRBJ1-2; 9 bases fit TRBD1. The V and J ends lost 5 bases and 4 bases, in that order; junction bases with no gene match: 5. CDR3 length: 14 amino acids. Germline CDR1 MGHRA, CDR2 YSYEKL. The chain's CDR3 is CASSWGQGIYGYTF. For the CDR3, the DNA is TGCGCCAGCAGCTGGGGACAGGGTATCTATGGCTACACCTTC.

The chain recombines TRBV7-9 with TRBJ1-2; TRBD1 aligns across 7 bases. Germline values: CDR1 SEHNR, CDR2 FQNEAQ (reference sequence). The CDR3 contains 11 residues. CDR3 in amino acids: CASRQGDGYTF. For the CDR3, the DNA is TGTGCTAGCCGACAGGGAGATGGCTACACCTTC.

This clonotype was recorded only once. The CDR3 is CASRLSGLAYEQYF. The DNA for the CDR3 is TGTGCCAGCAGACTTTCTGGACTAGCGTACGAGCAGTACTTC. The chain employs TRBV2 and TRBJ2-7, with 9 bases that match TRBD2. Germline trimming cut 6 bases from V and 4 bases from J; bases unmatched to any gene: 7. The length of the CDR3 is 14 residues. Germline V gives CDR1 SNHLY, CDR2 FYNNEI.

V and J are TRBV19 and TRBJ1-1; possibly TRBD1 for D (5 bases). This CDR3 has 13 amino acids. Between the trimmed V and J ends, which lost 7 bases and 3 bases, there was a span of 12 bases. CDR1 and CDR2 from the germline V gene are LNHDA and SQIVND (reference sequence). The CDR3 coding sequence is TGTGCCAGTATTGGGACGGCGTACACTGAAGCTTTCTTT. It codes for CASIGTAYTEAFF.

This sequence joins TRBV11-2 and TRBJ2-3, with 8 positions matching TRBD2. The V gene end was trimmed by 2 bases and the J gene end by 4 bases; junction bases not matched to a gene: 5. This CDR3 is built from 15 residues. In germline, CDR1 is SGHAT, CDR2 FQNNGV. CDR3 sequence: CASSLQAGGSDTQYF. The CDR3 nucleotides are TGTGCCAGCAGCTTACAGGCGGGGGGATCAGATACGCAGTATTTT.

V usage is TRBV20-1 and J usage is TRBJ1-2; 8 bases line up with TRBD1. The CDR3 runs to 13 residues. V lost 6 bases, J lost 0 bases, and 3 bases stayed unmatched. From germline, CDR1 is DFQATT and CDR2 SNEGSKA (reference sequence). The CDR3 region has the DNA TGCAGTGCCGGGGGACAGGCTAACTATGGCTACACCTTC. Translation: CSAGGQANYGYTF.

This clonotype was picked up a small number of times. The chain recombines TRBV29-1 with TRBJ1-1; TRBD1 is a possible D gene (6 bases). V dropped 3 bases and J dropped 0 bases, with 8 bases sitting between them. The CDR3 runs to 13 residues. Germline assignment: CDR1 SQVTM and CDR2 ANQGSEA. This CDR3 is CSVERDMNTEAFF. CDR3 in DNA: TGCAGCGTTGAGAGGGACATGAACACTGAAGCTTTCTTT.

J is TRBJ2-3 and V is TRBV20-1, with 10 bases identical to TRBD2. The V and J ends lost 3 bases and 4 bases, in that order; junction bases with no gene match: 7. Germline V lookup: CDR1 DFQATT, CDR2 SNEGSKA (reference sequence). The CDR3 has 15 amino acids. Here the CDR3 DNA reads TGCAGTGCTAGGATCCTAGCGGGAGACTCAGATACGCAGTATTTT. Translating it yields CSARILAGDSDTQYF.

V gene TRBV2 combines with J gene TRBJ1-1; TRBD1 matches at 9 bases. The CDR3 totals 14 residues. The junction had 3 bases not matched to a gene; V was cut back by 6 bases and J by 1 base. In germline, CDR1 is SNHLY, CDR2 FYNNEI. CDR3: CASSAQGANTEAFF. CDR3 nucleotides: TGTGCCAGCAGCGCACAGGGGGCGAACACTGAAGCTTTCTTT.

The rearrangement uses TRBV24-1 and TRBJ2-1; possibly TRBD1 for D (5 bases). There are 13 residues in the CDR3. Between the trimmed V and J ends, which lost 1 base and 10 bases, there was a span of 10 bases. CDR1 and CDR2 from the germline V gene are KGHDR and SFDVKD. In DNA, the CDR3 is TGTGCCACCAGTGATTTTGGGGCGACCGAGCAGTTCTTC. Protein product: CATSDFGATEQFF.

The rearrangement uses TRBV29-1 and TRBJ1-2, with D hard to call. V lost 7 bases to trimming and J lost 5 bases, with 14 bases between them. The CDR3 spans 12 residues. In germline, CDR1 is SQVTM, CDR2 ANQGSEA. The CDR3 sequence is CSGTNTGYGYTF. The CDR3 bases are TGCAGCGGTACTAACACTGGATATGGCTACACCTTC.

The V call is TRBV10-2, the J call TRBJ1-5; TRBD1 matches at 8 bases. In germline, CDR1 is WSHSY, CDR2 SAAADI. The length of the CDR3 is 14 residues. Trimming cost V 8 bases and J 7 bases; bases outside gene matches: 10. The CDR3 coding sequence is TGCGCCAGCGGTGTCAGGGGGCAAGGGCAGCCCCAGCATTTT. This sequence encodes CASGVRGQGQPQHF.

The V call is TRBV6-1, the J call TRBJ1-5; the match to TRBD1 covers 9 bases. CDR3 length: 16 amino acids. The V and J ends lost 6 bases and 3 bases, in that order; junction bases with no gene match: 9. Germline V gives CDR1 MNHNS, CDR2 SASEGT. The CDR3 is CASRAIQGADNQPQHF. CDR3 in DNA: TGTGCCAGCAGAGCAATACAGGGGGCGGACAATCAGCCCCAGCATTTT.

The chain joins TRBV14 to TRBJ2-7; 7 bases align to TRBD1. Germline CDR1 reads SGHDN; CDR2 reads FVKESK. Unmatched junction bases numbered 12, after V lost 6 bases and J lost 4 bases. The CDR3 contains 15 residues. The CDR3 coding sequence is TGTGCCAGCAGTCCGATTATAACAGGGGAATACGAGCAGTACTTC. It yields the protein CASSPIITGEYEQYF.

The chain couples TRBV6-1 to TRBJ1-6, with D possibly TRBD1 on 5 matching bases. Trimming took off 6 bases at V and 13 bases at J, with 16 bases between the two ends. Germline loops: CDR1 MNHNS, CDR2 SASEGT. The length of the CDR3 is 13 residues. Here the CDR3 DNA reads TGTGCCAGCAGCCCAGGGCCGGTGGGGCCCCTCCACTTT. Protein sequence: CASSPGPVGPLHF.

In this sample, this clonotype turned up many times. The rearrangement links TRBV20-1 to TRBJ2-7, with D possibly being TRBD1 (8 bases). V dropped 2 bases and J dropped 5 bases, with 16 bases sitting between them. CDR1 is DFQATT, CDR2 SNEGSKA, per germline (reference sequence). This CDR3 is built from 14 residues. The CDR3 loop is CSARPLTGGDEQYF. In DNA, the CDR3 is TGCAGTGCTAGACCCCTAACAGGGGGGGACGAGCAGTACTTC.

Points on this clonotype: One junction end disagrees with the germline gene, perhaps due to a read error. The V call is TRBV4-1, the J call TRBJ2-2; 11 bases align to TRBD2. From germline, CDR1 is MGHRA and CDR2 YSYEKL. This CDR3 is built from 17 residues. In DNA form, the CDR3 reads TGCGCCAGCAGCCACCTAGCGGGGGGCACGAACACCGGGGAGCTGCTTTTT. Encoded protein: CASSHLAGGTNTGELLF.

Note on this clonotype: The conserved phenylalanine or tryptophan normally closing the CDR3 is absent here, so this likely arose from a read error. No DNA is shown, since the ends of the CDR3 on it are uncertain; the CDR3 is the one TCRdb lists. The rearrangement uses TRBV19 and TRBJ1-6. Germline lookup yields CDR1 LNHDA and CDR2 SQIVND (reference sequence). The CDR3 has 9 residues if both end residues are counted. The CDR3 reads CASSIPRSG.

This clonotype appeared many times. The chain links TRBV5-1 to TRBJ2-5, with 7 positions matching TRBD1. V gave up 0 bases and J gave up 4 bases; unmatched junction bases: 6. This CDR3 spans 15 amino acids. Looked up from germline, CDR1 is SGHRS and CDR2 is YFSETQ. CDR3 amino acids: CASSLARGTVETQYF. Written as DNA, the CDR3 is TGCGCCAGCAGCTTGGCCAGGGGGACGGTAGAGACCCAGTACTTC.

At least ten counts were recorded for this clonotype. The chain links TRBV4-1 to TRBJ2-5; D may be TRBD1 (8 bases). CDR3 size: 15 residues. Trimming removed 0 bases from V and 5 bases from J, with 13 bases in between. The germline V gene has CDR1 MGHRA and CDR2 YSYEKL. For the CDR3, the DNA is TGCGCCAGCAGCCAAGAACAGGGGGGGCGGGAGACCCAGTACTTC. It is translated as CASSQEQGGRETQYF.

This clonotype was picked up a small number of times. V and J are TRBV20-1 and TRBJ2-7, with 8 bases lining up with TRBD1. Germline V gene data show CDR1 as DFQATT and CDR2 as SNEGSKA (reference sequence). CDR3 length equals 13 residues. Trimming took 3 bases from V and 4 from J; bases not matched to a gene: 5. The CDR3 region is CSAREDRAYEQYF. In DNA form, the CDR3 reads TGCAGTGCTAGGGAGGACAGGGCTTACGAGCAGTACTTC.

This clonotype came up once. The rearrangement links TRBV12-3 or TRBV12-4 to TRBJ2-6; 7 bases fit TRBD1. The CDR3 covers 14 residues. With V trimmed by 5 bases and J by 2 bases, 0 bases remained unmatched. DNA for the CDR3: TGTGCCAGCAGTGGGACAGCTGGGGCCAACGTCCTGACTTTC. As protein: CASSGTAGANVLTF.

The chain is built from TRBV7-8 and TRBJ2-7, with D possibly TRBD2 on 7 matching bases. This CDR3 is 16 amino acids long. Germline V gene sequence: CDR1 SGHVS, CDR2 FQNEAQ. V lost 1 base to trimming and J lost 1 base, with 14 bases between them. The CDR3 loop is CASSLERGGGSYEQYF. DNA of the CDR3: TGTGCCAGCAGCTTAGAGAGGGGGGGTGGTTCCTACGAGCAGTACTTC. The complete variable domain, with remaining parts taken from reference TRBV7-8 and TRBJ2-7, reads GAGVSQSPRYKVAKRGQDVALRCDPISGHVSLFWYQQALGQGPEFLTYFQNEAQLDKSGLPSDRFFAERPEGSVSTLKIQRTQQEDSAVYLCASSLERGGGSYEQYFGPGTRLTVT.